This TCR beta chain was documented in a study of blood T cell repertoires in COVID-19. The V and J ends lost 3 bases and 5 bases, in that order; junction bases with no gene match: 8. Germline CDR1 KGHSH, CDR2 LQKENI. This CDR3 spans 15 amino acids. In the study's own analysis: Estimation of nucleated cell counts was performed using reference gene primer amplification. The data were produced by immunoSEQ multiplex PCR, yet TCRdb's version contains in-frame clones alone and is incomplete. That table furnishes V, J and clone size, whereas the DNA furnished D and trimming. The sample includes 150,000 to 200,000 clones, about 92% of them seen just once. This clone was counted between two and nine times. This specimen includes other DNA sequences encoding the same CDR3.

What was sequenced was peripheral blood. This chain joins TRBV18 and TRBJ1-1; 8 nucleotides line up with TRBD1. This clonotype originated in a man aged 55 to 70 with active or convalescent COVID-19. The CDR3 reads CASSPSGQGGTEAFF. The CDR3 nucleotides read TGTGCCAGCTCACCTTCAGGACAGGGTGGGACTGAAGCTTTCTTT.